Judged by frequency, the clone carrying this TCR beta chain is medium-sized. Its antigen remains unknown. With the read ending 3 residues before the CDR3 end, the germline J gene is used to fill in that end. CDR1 is GTSNPN, CDR2 SVGIG, per germline (reference sequence). The CDR3 is made up of 12 amino acids. V was clipped by 5 bases and J by 5 bases, with 9 bases between them. After roughly six days with irradiated graft donor PBMCs, CFSE-labeled recipient PBMCs were FACS-sorted. Sequenced by immunoSEQ multiplex PCR; TCRdb stores in-frame clones only, minus some. This sample's table has some 3,000 clones. The data were obtained in a study of Tregs in tolerant kidney transplant recipients. Study-wide results and limits: This study did not directly address biological reproducibility.

The sequences come from CD8+ T cells from blood cultured with allogeneic cells, collected before the transplant. This receptor was obtained from a human patient who received a combined kidney and bone marrow transplant. V gene TRBV30 combines with J gene TRBJ2-2, with D tentatively TRBD1 (6 bases). The part of the CDR3 DNA that was read is TGTGCCTGGGGACAGTTTACCGGGGAG. It yields the protein CAWGQFTGE. The full-length CDR3 reads as CAWGQFTGELFF.